The present TCR beta chain was sequenced within a study of Ad26.COV2.S vaccination and SARS-CoV-2 variants. The method was immunoSEQ multiplex PCR; TCRdb's version includes in-frame clones alone and lacks a portion of them. The data show around 350,000 clones, with roughly nine tenths seen just once and under 5% held by the top ten. V lost 0 bases and J 0 bases, leaving 18 bases between the germline ends. Germline assignment: CDR1 WSHSY and CDR2 SAAADI. The CDR3 runs to 20 residues. The V call is TRBV10-2, the J call TRBJ2-6, with a tentative D call TRBD2 (6 bases). The receptor was isolated from a human donor who had recovered from COVID-19. Sequenced material: peripheral blood, taken after recovery from COVID-19. The chain's CDR3 is CASSESIGWRGTSGANVLTF. The CDR3 DNA sequence: TGCGCCAGCAGTGAGTCGATCGGTTGGCGGGGAACCTCTGGGGCCAACGTCCTGACTTTC.